The source of this TCR beta chain is a study of CD8 T cells in ankylosing spondylitis. By quantitative 5'-RACE with molecular barcodes, the TCR beta libraries were made. A single record per CDR3 protein comes from TCRdb applying MiXCR to the 5' RACE reads. The profile shows 150,000 to 200,000 distinct CDR3 sequences, about an eighth of them singletons. This clonotype was recorded many times. Antigen: not known. The CDR3 has 14 amino acids. Germline V CDR1 and CDR2: DFQATT, SNEGSKA (reference sequence). V lost 3 bases and J lost 0, with 9 bases in between. Points from the study as a whole: Past studies reported some motif variants in reactive arthritis synovial fluid and blood. Among TCR beta sequences, a motif of under ten highly homologous variants appeared characteristic of ankylosing spondylitis blood. Within peripheral blood, clones linked to disease were CD8+ and relatively rare.

Sequencing was carried out using blood, either unsorted or a sorted T cell fraction (not recorded which). This TCR was recovered from a female donor with ankylosing spondylitis or in good health (not recorded which). The V gene is TRBV20-1, the J gene TRBJ1-5; weak D call: TRBD1 (5 bases). CDR3: CSASTTDSNQPQHF. CDR3 bases: TGCAGTGCTAGCACGACAGATAGCAATCAGCCCCAGCATTTT.